Shown below are 19 T cell receptor beta chains from a single sample sequenced in a study of blood T cells in healthy people across ages. A second PCR of 7 to 11 cycles used a sample-barcoded 5' primer and a J-beta primer mix. Each CDR3 protein gets one entry after TCRdb re-called the 5' RACE reads with MiXCR. The table lists approximately 1.5 million distinct CDR3 sequences, roughly a third of them singletons. The sequenced sample was blood. All receptors come from a woman younger than 45 in good health.

This clonotype appeared a few times. The J gene is TRBJ2-1, the V gene TRBV20-1; D ambiguous. Germline V gene sequence: CDR1 DFQATT, CDR2 SNEGSKA (reference sequence). Trimming removed 3 bases at V and 6 bases at J, with 12 bases between. This CDR3 comprises 13 residues. The CDR3: CSASLTQGNEQFF. CDR3 in DNA: TGCAGTGCTAGTTTAACTCAAGGCAATGAGCAGTTCTTC.

This clonotype was observed a few times. The chain links TRBV7-2 to TRBJ1-4; the D gene is possibly TRBD1 (6 bases). The V and J ends lost 1 base and 0 bases respectively, with 12 bases between them. CDR1 is SGHTA and CDR2 is FQGNSA in the germline V gene. The CDR3 has 17 residues. The CDR3 is CASSLELWTATNEKLFF. For the CDR3, the DNA is TGTGCCAGCAGCTTAGAACTGTGGACAGCAACTAATGAAAAACTGTTTTTT.

The genes are TRBV20-1 and TRBJ2-1; 7 bases map to TRBD2. V was pared by 5 bases and J by 9 bases, with 4 bases of the junction left unmatched. CDR1 is DFQATT and CDR2 is SNEGSKA in the germline V gene (reference sequence). The CDR3 contains 11 residues. The CDR3 bases are TGCAGTGCTGGGAGGGGAGGTGAGCAGTTCTTC. It translates to CSAGRGGEQFF.

Written as DNA, the CDR3 is TGTGCCAGCGCGGACAGATCACCCTACGAGCAGTACTTC. Encoded protein: CASADRSPYEQYF. This chain links TRBV18 with TRBJ2-7; a possible D gene is TRBD1 (6 bases). This CDR3 contains 13 residues. V lost 8 bases, J lost 2 bases, and 13 bases lay in between. Germline loops: CDR1 KGHSH, CDR2 LQKENI.

The rearrangement uses TRBV6-6 and TRBJ2-3; 9 positions agree with TRBD1. V shed 10 bases, J shed 6 bases, and the junction held 8 bases outside the gene matches. The CDR3 is made up of 13 amino acids. Germline lookup yields CDR1 MNHNY and CDR2 SVGAGI (reference sequence). Here the CDR3 reads CATEDRGADTQYF. CDR3 sequence (DNA): TGTGCCACAGAGGACAGGGGCGCCGATACGCAGTATTTT.

The rearrangement links TRBV20-1 to TRBJ1-1, with D maybe TRBD1 (5 bases). Germline CDR1 is DFQATT and CDR2 is SNEGSKA (reference sequence). CDR3 length: 15 residues. Trimming left V 4 bases short and J 1 base short, with 16 bases between. The CDR3 loop reads CSANNRQLTNTEAFF. CDR3 coding DNA: TGCAGTGCTAATAACAGGCAGTTGACGAACACTGAAGCTTTCTTT.

The V and J genes are TRBV18 and TRBJ1-4, with 11 nucleotides matching TRBD1. Germline CDR1 and CDR2: KGHSH and LQKENI. Trimming cost V 1 base and J 7 bases; bases outside gene matches: 5. This CDR3 is built from 16 residues. CDR3 coding DNA: TGTGCCAGCTCACCACGGAGGACAGGGGGCGTTGAAAAACTGTTTTTT. Its translation: CASSPRRTGGVEKLFF.

This clonotype was counted many times. One end of the junction fails to match germline, which may point to a read error. The rearrangement joins TRBV12-3 or TRBV12-4 to TRBJ2-1, with D perhaps matching TRBD1 (6 bases). The CDR3 extends over 16 amino acids. Written as DNA, the CDR3 is TGTGCCAGCAGTCCAACGACAGGCATACTCTACACTGAGCAGTTCTTC. Translation gives CASSPTTGILYTEQFF.

The J gene is TRBJ2-1, the V gene TRBV7-3; TRBD2 is a possible D gene (5 bases). Germline V lookup: CDR1 SGHTA, CDR2 FQGTGA. Trimming stripped 4 bases from V and 1 base from J, with 14 bases between. CDR3 length: 16 residues. CDR3 region: CASSSLPAVSYNEQFF. In DNA, the CDR3 is TGTGCCAGCAGCTCCCTTCCAGCGGTTTCCTACAATGAGCAGTTCTTC. Full variable domain (missing parts from reference TRBV7-3 and TRBJ2-1): GAGVSQTPSNKVTEKGKYVELRCDPISGHTALYWYRQSLGQGPEFLIYFQGTGAADDSGLPNDRFFAVRPEGSVSTLKIQRTERGDSAVYLCASSSLPAVSYNEQFFGPGTRLTVL.

This sequence joins TRBV4-1 and TRBJ2-5, with TRBD2 matching 10 bases. Germline V gene sequence: CDR1 MGHRA, CDR2 YSYEKL. Trimming removed 2 bases from V and 4 bases from J; junction bases left unmatched: 1. The CDR3 sequence is 14 residues long. CDR3 nucleotides: TGCGCCAGCAGCCAACTAGCGGGAGTAGAGACCCAGTACTTC. As protein: CASSQLAGVETQYF.

The J gene is TRBJ2-5, the V gene TRBV20-1; maybe TRBD1 (6 bases). This CDR3 region has 15 residues. Germline V CDR1 and CDR2: DFQATT, SNEGSKA (reference sequence). The ends were cut back, 1 base at V and 3 bases at J, with 15 bases in the middle. Here the CDR3 reads CSARVPGTKKETQYF. CDR3 DNA: TGCAGTGCTAGAGTCCCCGGGACAAAAAAAGAGACCCAGTACTTC.

This clonotype came up once. This sequence joins TRBV19 and TRBJ2-3, with TRBD2 matching over 8 bases. V dropped 2 bases and J dropped 6; count of bases not matched to a gene: 7. The CDR3 consists of 15 residues. The germline gives CDR1 LNHDA, CDR2 SQIVND (reference sequence). This CDR3 reads CASSIIERGRDTQYF. CDR3 DNA: TGTGCCAGTAGTATAATTGAGCGGGGGCGGGATACGCAGTATTTT.

The rearrangement joins TRBV20-1 to TRBJ1-1; TRBD1 aligns across 8 bases. V was pared by 4 bases and J by 1 base, with 5 bases of the junction left unmatched. CDR3 length: 14 residues. CDR1 DFQATT and CDR2 SNEGSKA come from the germline V gene (reference sequence). CDR3 protein: CSATQGAENTEAFF. DNA of the CDR3: TGCAGTGCTACTCAGGGGGCTGAGAACACTGAAGCTTTCTTT.

A single count supports this clonotype. A junction end diverges from the germline sequence, so it may reflect a read error. The gene calls are TRBV4-1 and TRBJ1-3; D call uncertain. Germline V gene data show CDR1 as MGHRA and CDR2 as YSYEKL. The length of the CDR3 is 17 residues. The CDR3 sequence: CASSQDGHTRAGTTIYF. The CDR3 DNA is TGCGCCAGCAGCCAAGACGGGCACACTAGAGCCGGAACCACCATATATTTT.

This clonotype was seen only a few times. The V gene is TRBV20-1, the J gene TRBJ1-5, with 7 bases aligning to TRBD1. In germline, CDR1 is DFQATT, CDR2 SNEGSKA (reference sequence). After removal of 4 bases from V and 0 bases from J, the junction contained 24 bases not matched to a gene. The CDR3 sequence is 21 residues long. The DNA of the CDR3 is TGCAGTGCTACCGGGACAGCGGGCGCCACAATGCCTTACGTTAGCAATCAGCCCCAGCATTTT. Translating it yields CSATGTAGATMPYVSNQPQHF.

This clonotype has a handful of counts. The CDR3: CASSGGGANTDTQYF. As DNA, the CDR3 is TGTGCCTCGTCCGGCGGGGGGGCGAACACAGATACGCAGTATTTT. The rearrangement links TRBV7-3 to TRBJ2-3, with TRBD2 matching 9 bases. The germline gives CDR1 SGHTA, CDR2 FQGTGA. After removal of 11 bases from V and 2 bases from J, the junction contained 11 bases not matched to a gene. The CDR3 totals 15 residues.

Regarding this clonotype: This may arise from a read error, as a much more abundant clone is one base away. The chain recombines TRBV29-1 with TRBJ2-1; no clear D. Germline V gives CDR1 SQVTM, CDR2 ANQGSEA. The CDR3 runs 10 residues. Trimming left V 8 bases short and J 6 bases short, with 8 bases between. The CDR3 nucleotides are TGCAGCATAAGGGTCAATGAGCAGTTCTTC. It translates to CSIRVNEQFF.

This clonotype turned up a few times. V is TRBV30 and J is TRBJ1-2, with D possibly being TRBD1 (5 bases). The V end lost 3 bases, the J end lost 6 bases, and 17 bases lay between the germline ends. The length of the CDR3 is 14 residues. The germline V gene encodes CDR1 GTSNPN and CDR2 SVGIG (reference sequence). CDR3 sequence reads: CAWSRDATGHGYTF. The CDR3 DNA follows: TGTGCCTGGAGCAGGGACGCAACCGGGCATGGCTACACCTTC. Drawing the rest from reference TRBV30 and TRBJ1-2, the complete variable domain is SQTIHQWPATLVQPVGSPLSLECTVEGTSNPNLYWYRQAAGRGLQLLFYSVGIGQISSEVPQNLSASRPQDRQFILSSKKLLLSDSGFYLCAWSRDATGHGYTFGSGTRLTVV.

This chain joins TRBV6-1 and TRBJ1-5; the D gene is possibly TRBD1 (5 bases). V was trimmed by 2 bases and J by 0 bases, leaving 14 bases between them. This CDR3 spans 17 amino acids. Germline V lookup: CDR1 MNHNS, CDR2 SASEGT. CDR3 loop: CASSEWQGADSNQPQHF. The CDR3 DNA reads as TGTGCCAGCAGTGAATGGCAGGGAGCTGATAGCAATCAGCCCCAGCATTTT.